The next 31 T cell receptor beta chains were all read from a single sample in a study of cytomegalovirus exposure and HLA in healthy donors. The PCR was carried out with 60 Vbeta primers and 13 Jbeta primers. Sequencing used immunoSEQ multiplex PCR; TCRdb keeps in-frame clones, though not all of them. The data hold around 210,000 clones, with roughly 73% observed a single time. Sequenced: PBMCs. The receptors were gathered from a boy aged 5 to 17 in good health and CMV-seronegative.

On this clone: Other DNA variants within this sample encode the same CDR3. The chain has TRBV30 and TRBJ1-5, with a tentative D call TRBD1 (5 bases). CDR1 GTSNPN and CDR2 SVGIG come from the germline V gene (reference sequence). Trimming left V 2 bases short and J 2 bases short, with 7 bases between. CDR3 size: 13 residues. The CDR3 DNA reads TGTGCCTGGAGTCCGGGGGGCAATCAGCCCCAGCATTTT. Its protein is CAWSPGGNQPQHF.

This clone was seen only a few times. The rearrangement uses TRBV5-1 and TRBJ2-7; TRBD2 agrees at 8 bases. The length of the CDR3 is 14 residues. With 1 base clipped from V and 6 bases from J, the junction kept 6 bases outside the gene matches. Per germline, CDR1 SGHRS and CDR2 YFSETQ. The CDR3 DNA is TGCGCCAGCAGCTTGAGAGCGGGAGTCTCCGAGCAGTACTTC. It codes for CASSLRAGVSEQYF.

As to this clone: Other DNA sequences in this specimen translate into the identical CDR3. The CDR3 spells CASSLGQSYEQYF. The CDR3 region has the DNA TGCGCCAGCAGCTTGGGACAGTCCTACGAGCAGTACTTC. The chain employs TRBV5-1 and TRBJ2-7; maybe TRBD1 (5 bases). The V end was cut by 0 bases, the J end by 1 base, with 5 bases between. The CDR3 contains 13 residues. Germline values: CDR1 SGHRS, CDR2 YFSETQ.

This clone was found a few times. The chain combines TRBV30 with TRBJ2-1; D call uncertain. The CDR3 totals 14 residues. Trimming left V 0 bases short and J 9 bases short, with 15 bases between. Germline V lookup: CDR1 GTSNPN, CDR2 SVGIG (reference sequence). The CDR3 reads CAWSVRSRRIEQFF. As DNA, the CDR3 is TGTGCCTGGAGTGTACGGTCGAGGAGAATTGAGCAGTTCTTC.

This clone was seen just once. In the same sample, other DNA sequences code for this CDR3. The genes are TRBV27 and TRBJ1-3; D remains unclear. In germline, CDR1 is MNHEY, CDR2 SMNVEV (reference sequence). V was clipped by 4 bases and J by 0 bases, with 7 bases between them. The CDR3 is 14 amino acids. In DNA, the CDR3 is TGTGCCAGCAGTTCGCGGTCCTCTGGAAACACCATATATTTT. This encodes CASSSRSSGNTIYF.

This chain links TRBV19 with TRBJ2-1; 15 positions match TRBD2. This CDR3 has 17 residues. The trim removed 10 bases at V and 9 bases at J, leaving 16 bases unmatched. CDR1 is LNHDA and CDR2 is SQIVND in the germline V gene (reference sequence). CDR3 amino acids: CATGLAGGSFGYREQFF. In nucleotides, the CDR3 is TGTGCCACCGGACTAGCGGGGGGGTCTTTTGGGTATCGTGAGCAGTTCTTC.

J is TRBJ2-5 and V is TRBV13; 10 positions agree with TRBD1. V was pared by 5 bases and J by 11 bases, with 20 bases of the junction left unmatched. Germline V gives CDR1 PRHDT, CDR2 FYEKMQ (reference sequence). The CDR3 is 17 amino acids. CDR3 bases: TGTGCCAGCAGCCCGATGGGCGGGGGACAGGGGTTAGGAGAGCAGTACTTC. Amino acid sequence: CASSPMGGGQGLGEQYF.

This clone has a handful of counts. The V and J genes are TRBV19 and TRBJ1-1, with D tentatively TRBD1 (6 bases). Trimming took off 1 base at V and 8 bases at J, with 11 bases between the two ends. This CDR3 contains 13 residues. Germline V gene sequence: CDR1 LNHDA, CDR2 SQIVND (reference sequence). This CDR3 is CASSIVYRAEAFF. The CDR3 DNA reads TGTGCCAGTAGTATAGTGTACAGGGCCGAAGCTTTCTTT.

CDR3 nucleotides: TGTGCCAGCAGCAAAAGGCACCCAATTCCAGACACCTACGAGCAGTACTTC. Translating it yields CASSKRHPIPDTYEQYF. This chain connects TRBV21-1 to TRBJ2-7; TRBD1 is the table's D call, not checked against the DNA. TRBV21-1 has pseudogene status. The CDR3 length is 17 residues.

The chain employs TRBV6-1 and TRBJ1-2; D is ambiguous. V was clipped by 4 bases and J by 0 bases, with 18 bases between them. The CDR3 consists of 17 residues. Germline V gene data show CDR1 as MNHNS and CDR2 as SASEGT. The CDR3 bases are TGTGCCAGCAGTGCCTCCGGGTCATCATTTACTAACTATGGCTACACCTTC. Translation: CASSASGSSFTNYGYTF.

V usage is TRBV6-1 and J usage is TRBJ2-7, with D perhaps matching TRBD1 (6 bases). Germline V CDR1 and CDR2: MNHNS, SASEGT. The ends were cut back, 6 bases at V and 3 bases at J, with 9 bases in the middle. The CDR3 consists of 12 residues. CDR3 nucleotides: TGTGCCAGCAGCGGGACATTCTACGAGCAGTACTTC. Encoded protein: CASSGTFYEQYF.

The chain recombines TRBV30 with TRBJ1-4, with D unresolved. CDR1 is GTSNPN and CDR2 is SVGIG in the germline V gene (reference sequence). The V end lost 2 bases, the J end lost 8 bases, and 9 bases lay between the germline ends. The CDR3 is 12 residues long. The CDR3 loop reads CAWSFRVEKLFF. DNA of the CDR3: TGTGCCTGGAGTTTCCGGGTGGAAAAACTGTTTTTT.

V gene TRBV5-1 combines with J gene TRBJ2-7; possibly TRBD1 for D (5 bases). CDR1 is SGHRS, CDR2 YFSETQ, per germline. V was pared by 1 base and J by 3 bases, with 20 bases between. The CDR3 has 17 amino acids. This CDR3 is CASSLFRRVGLYYEQYF. As DNA, the CDR3 is TGCGCCAGCAGCTTGTTCCGCAGGGTAGGGTTGTACTACGAGCAGTACTTC.

This chain uses TRBV6-5 with TRBJ2-2; D is possibly TRBD1 (5 bases). CDR1 is MNHEY and CDR2 is SVGAGI in the germline V gene. The CDR3 is 13 residues long. Trimming left V 5 bases short and J 11 bases short, with 15 bases between. The CDR3 here is CASSRRQPSELFF. CDR3 DNA sequence: TGTGCCAGCAGTCGGAGACAGCCTTCCGAGCTGTTTTTT.

The CDR3 bases are TGCGCCAGCAGCGCCAACAGGGGTCATTACGAGCAGTACTTC. Its protein product is CASSANRGHYEQYF. V is TRBV5-1 and J is TRBJ2-7, with 7 bases lining up with TRBD1. The junction had 8 bases not matched to a gene; V was cut back by 4 bases and J by 4 bases. The CDR3 loop spans 14 amino acids. CDR1 is SGHRS, CDR2 YFSETQ, per germline.

This chain connects TRBV4-1 to TRBJ2-2, with a weak D call TRBD1 (6 bases). The CDR3 runs 18 residues. CDR1 is MGHRA and CDR2 is YSYEKL in the germline V gene. The V and J ends lost 4 bases and 0 bases respectively, with 18 bases between them. The CDR3 loop reads CASSRSKLQGTNTGELFF. DNA for the CDR3: TGCGCCAGCAGCCGTTCTAAGCTACAGGGAACGAACACCGGGGAGCTGTTTTTT.

The rearrangement uses TRBV4-1 and TRBJ1-1, with D perhaps matching TRBD1 (6 bases). The V gene's germline CDR1 is MGHRA and CDR2 YSYEKL. V gave up 4 bases and J gave up 5 bases, with 17 bases separating them. CDR3 size: 15 residues. Written as DNA, the CDR3 is TGCGCCAGCAGCCCTTTCTACAGGGTAGGTACTGAAGCTTTCTTT. Its protein product is CASSPFYRVGTEAFF.

The V gene is TRBV5-4, the J gene TRBJ2-7; TRBD1 aligns across 9 bases. CDR1 and CDR2 (germline): SGHNT, YYREEE (reference sequence). The V gene end was trimmed by 4 bases and the J gene end by 1 base; junction bases not matched to a gene: 12. The CDR3 has 17 residues. In DNA form, the CDR3 reads TGTGCCAGCAGCCCGTCCCGGGACAGGGTTGGGTCCTACGAGCAGTACTTC. This encodes CASSPSRDRVGSYEQYF.

The rearrangement joins TRBV9 to TRBJ1-4; D gene ambiguous. Germline CDR1 and CDR2: SGDLS and YYNGEE. The V and J ends lost 4 bases and 6 bases respectively, with 13 bases between them. This CDR3 is 14 amino acids long. Here the CDR3 reads CASSQAGADEKLFF. CDR3 DNA: TGTGCCAGCAGCCAAGCAGGAGCGGATGAAAAACTGTTTTTT.

This clone turned up a few times. The chain has TRBV6-5 and TRBJ2-2, with D unresolved. This CDR3 comprises 15 residues. Looked up from germline, CDR1 is MNHEY and CDR2 is SVGAGI. Trimming pared 6 bases from V and 4 bases from J, leaving 15 bases between. The CDR3 here is CASRPPLASTGELFF. CDR3 DNA sequence: TGTGCCAGCAGGCCCCCCCTCGCGAGCACCGGGGAGCTGTTTTTT.

This clone was seen a single time. Here the CDR3 reads CASSLHPNGLLWEYTF. The DNA of the CDR3 is TGTGCCAGCAGTTTACACCCGAACGGGCTACTATGGGAGTACACCTTC. This sequence joins TRBV27 and TRBJ1-2; no clear D. CDR3 length: 16 residues. V was shortened by 2 bases and J by 11 bases, with 24 bases between the two germline ends. Germline CDR1 reads MNHEY; CDR2 reads SMNVEV (reference sequence).

The CDR3 DNA sequence: TGTGCCAGCAGAAAGTCAGGGGGCTTGTGCGGCTACACCTTC. This encodes CASRKSGGLCGYTF. V is TRBV5-6 and J is TRBJ1-2, with TRBD1 matching over 8 bases. CDR3 length equals 14 residues. Germline lookup yields CDR1 SGHDT and CDR2 YYEEEE. Trimming cost V 5 bases and J 8 bases; bases outside gene matches: 11.

The chain has TRBV5-1 and TRBJ2-5; D is uncertain. Germline V lookup: CDR1 SGHRS, CDR2 YFSETQ. The CDR3 consists of 12 residues. Trimming pared 3 bases from V and 5 bases from J, leaving 8 bases between. CDR3 bases: TGCGCCAGCAGCTGGGCAGGCGAGACCCAGTACTTC. Residues: CASSWAGETQYF.

This chain joins TRBV4-1 and TRBJ2-1; TRBD2 agrees at 16 bases. Germline V gene lookup returns CDR1 MGHRA and CDR2 YSYEKL. V dropped 3 bases and J dropped 7; count of bases not matched to a gene: 6. This CDR3 is built from 17 residues. The CDR3: CASSQEPGLAGGNEQFF. CDR3 nucleotides: TGCGCCAGCAGCCAGGAACCGGGACTAGCGGGGGGGAATGAGCAGTTCTTC.

The chain is built from TRBV19 and TRBJ1-5; TRBD1 aligns across 8 bases. The V and J ends lost 7 bases and 0 bases, in that order; junction bases with no gene match: 11. This CDR3 spans 17 amino acids. CDR1 is LNHDA, CDR2 SQIVND, per germline (reference sequence). This chain's CDR3 is CASITRSTGDSNQPQHF. The CDR3 coding sequence is TGTGCCAGTATAACCCGATCGACAGGGGATAGCAATCAGCCCCAGCATTTT.

The chain is built from TRBV10-2 and TRBJ2-7; D might be TRBD1 (6 bases). Germline V CDR1 and CDR2: WSHSY, SAAADI. There are 15 residues in the CDR3. Trimming took off 8 bases at V and 0 bases at J, with 17 bases between the two ends. This CDR3 is CASALTGIGSYEQYF. The CDR3 coding sequence is TGCGCCAGCGCCCTCACAGGGATCGGCTCCTACGAGCAGTACTTC.

This clone is a singleton in its sample. The V call is TRBV19, the J call TRBJ2-1; 11 nucleotides agree with TRBD2. CDR1 is LNHDA and CDR2 is SQIVND in the germline V gene (reference sequence). With 2 bases clipped from V and 7 bases from J, the junction kept 7 bases outside the gene matches. This CDR3 contains 16 residues. The CDR3 region has the DNA TGTGCCAGTAGTATACCTAGGCTAGCGGGAGGAAATGAGCAGTTCTTC. It codes for CASSIPRLAGGNEQFF.

This clone has more than one count but fewer than ten. The chain has TRBV6-1 and TRBJ1-4; D is possibly TRBD1 (6 bases). The length of the CDR3 is 14 residues. Germline CDR1 reads MNHNS; CDR2 reads SASEGT. Trimming pared 7 bases from V and 4 bases from J, leaving 13 bases between. CDR3 nucleotide sequence: TGTGCCAGCACGGGGGGCCGGGATAATGAAAAACTGTTTTTT. Its protein is CASTGGRDNEKLFF.

The V gene is TRBV10-2, the J gene TRBJ1-4; no firm D call. The CDR3 totals 15 residues. From germline, CDR1 is WSHSY and CDR2 SAAADI. The V gene lost 5 bases and the J gene lost 0 bases, with 10 bases spanning the gap. CDR3 residues: CASSLNRATNEKLFF. CDR3 bases: TGCGCCAGCAGTCTTAACAGAGCAACTAATGAAAAACTGTTTTTT.

This sequence joins TRBV7-8 and TRBJ1-2, with D possibly being TRBD1 (5 bases). This CDR3 region has 15 residues. V was cut by 5 bases and J by 0 bases, with 13 bases left in between. CDR1 SGHVS and CDR2 FQNEAQ come from the germline V gene. CDR3 residues: CASSPLGGSNYGYTF. The DNA of the CDR3 is TGTGCCAGCAGCCCACTCGGGGGGTCTAACTATGGCTACACCTTC.

This chain connects TRBV10-3 to TRBJ1-5; 7 bases are a match to TRBD1. V lost 8 bases and J lost 0; bases outside the gene matches: 7. This CDR3 comprises 15 residues. Germline V CDR1 and CDR2: ENHRY, SYGVKD. The DNA for the CDR3 is TGTGCCATCGCTGGGGACAGCTATAGCAATCAGCCCCAGCATTTT. Translated, it gives CAIAGDSYSNQPQHF.